Detailed here is one T cell receptor (beta chain). Its target is not known. The entry originates in a study of CXCR3-negative and CXCR3-positive naive CD8 T cells. cDNA libraries for TRB were generated by 5' RACE incorporating UMI labels. TCRdb derives one entry per CDR3 protein from the 5' RACE reads, leaving out DNA. The sample table includes some 64,000 distinct CDR3 sequences. A CD45RO-CCR7+CD27+CD95- phenotype identified naive CD8+ T cells. Germline V gives CDR1 LNHDA, CDR2 SQIVND (reference sequence). The CDR3 is made up of 15 amino acids. Points from the study as a whole: Similar levels of surface CD5 were seen between naive subsets; TCR strength was inferred from TRB CDR3 properties. Most assays used freshly isolated PBMCs, as cryopreservation partially reduced CXCR3. Relative to CXCR3-negative naive cells, CXCR3-positive naive cells had more hydrophobic TRB CDR3s. Naive cells that were CXCR3-negative or CXCR3-positive used TRBV-TRBJ genes alike, while memory cells diverged.

Sequenced input: naive CXCR3+ CD8+ T cells from blood. Subset described: CD45RO-CCR7+CD27+CD95- naive CD8+ T cells expressing CXCR3 (TNR3+). The chain recombines TRBV19 with TRBJ1-1; TCRdb lists TRBD1, though no DNA is available to test this call. This TCR came from a human donor in good health. Some clones in this sample may be carry-over from other donors' samples. The CDR3 spells CASSPQAGMNTEAFF. The variable domain in full, with the rest retrieved from reference TRBV19 and TRBJ1-1, is DGGITQSPKYLFRKEGQNVTLSCEQNLNHDAMYWYRQDPGQGLRLIYYSQIVNDFQKGDIAEGYSVSREKKESFPLTVTSAQKNPTAFYLCASSPQAGMNTEAFFGQGTRLTVV.